This TCR beta chain emerged from a study of blood T cell repertoires in COVID-19 (TCRdb year 2020). Regarding the study in general: Samples covering the acute and convalescent phases of COVID-19 were provided by collaborators in the United States, Italy and Spain. Deeply sampled blood TCRbeta repertoires from subjects exposed to, actively infected with, or recovered from COVID-19 were included in the dataset. The repertoires were released in a freely available public database meant as a resource for research on the immune response to SARS-CoV-2. The samples were drawn from the first 160 participants of the ongoing ImmuneRACE study and from more than 1,000 subjects provided by 6 global collaborators. The material from the prospective study consisted of cDNA or gDNA derived from T cells, B-cell-depleted T cells, or PBMCs. A de-identified subject ID, COVID-19 status, age in years and sex were almost always included in the sample metadata. Where available, HLA class I and class II types were taken from metadata supplied by the sample provider and were not determined by assay-based typing. General study outcomes and caveats: The quantity of clinical and demographic metadata differed by source and by participant and was supplied without curation.

TCRbeta CDR3 regions were amplified from genomic DNA using the immunoSEQ Assay, a bias-controlled multiplex PCR. The paper's processing steps were these. Nucleated cell counts per sample were estimated from amplification of reference gene primers within the assay. To quantify the absolute abundance of each unique TCRbeta CDR3 rearrangement, sequence reads were collapsed and filtered. Productive Simpson clonality was computed per sample as the square root of Simpson's diversity index over productive rearrangements. The table was pulled from immuneACCESS by TCRdb, which kept in-frame rearrangements only. Such tables lose some clones; where checked, under half of the loss comes from unresolved V genes, and the rest has no known cause. The V and J calls and clone size are taken from that table; D and trimming were inferred from the DNA. The sample table contains more than 450,000 clones; only one count was recorded for 75% to 90% of them. Together, the top ten hold roughly 0.72% of the sample.

Participants in the prospective study were aged about 18 to 100 years, lived in 20 to 30 United States geographic areas, and enrolled through a virtual design. In the prospective study, participants were assigned to cohorts based on the clinical history participants reported in a screening survey and a study questionnaire. ImmuneRACE Cohort 3 recovered participants were defined by two consecutive negative NP/OP PCR tests, healthcare professional clearance, or symptom resolution. In the prospective study, mobile phlebotomists collected whole blood, serum and a nasopharyngeal or oropharyngeal swab from each participant. Participants in the prospective study had the option to provide additional blood draws and questionnaires over a roughly 2-month period. Before DNA extraction, blood samples from the prospective study were shipped at room temperature or frozen. As concerns this clone: Its cognate antigen has yet to be identified. No clone much larger than this one lies a single base away; base qualities are absent.

Via the germline V gene, CDR1 is SGHRS and CDR2 YFSETQ. There are 13 amino acids in the CDR3, from cysteine to phenylalanine inclusive. Only the CDR3 part of the read is kept: 39 bases, read in frame from the first base. V is cut back by 4 bases and J by 6 bases, with 3 bases in the junction unmatched. Sample: PBMCs or T cells enriched from blood (not recorded which). The rearrangement joined TRBV5-1 to TRBJ2-2; 7 of the junction bases match TRBD1. The source of this sequence is a woman between 18 and 29 years old who had recovered from COVID-19. The CDR3 here reads CASSPTGPGELFF. The DNA reads as follows: TGCGCCAGCAGCCCGACAGGGCCCGGGGAGCTGTTTTTT.